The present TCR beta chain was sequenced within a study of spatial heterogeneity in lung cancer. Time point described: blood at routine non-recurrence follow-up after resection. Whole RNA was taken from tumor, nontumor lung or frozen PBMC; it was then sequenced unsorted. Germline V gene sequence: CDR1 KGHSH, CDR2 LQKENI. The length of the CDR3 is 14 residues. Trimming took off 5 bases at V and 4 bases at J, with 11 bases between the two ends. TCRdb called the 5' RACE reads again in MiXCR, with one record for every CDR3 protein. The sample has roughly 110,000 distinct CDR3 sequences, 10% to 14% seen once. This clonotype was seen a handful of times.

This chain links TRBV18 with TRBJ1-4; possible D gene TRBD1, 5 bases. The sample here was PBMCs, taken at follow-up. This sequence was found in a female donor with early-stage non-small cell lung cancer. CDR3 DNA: TGTGCCAGCTCATCCGGGACTGATAATGAAAAACTGTTTTTT. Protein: CASSSGTDNEKLFF.